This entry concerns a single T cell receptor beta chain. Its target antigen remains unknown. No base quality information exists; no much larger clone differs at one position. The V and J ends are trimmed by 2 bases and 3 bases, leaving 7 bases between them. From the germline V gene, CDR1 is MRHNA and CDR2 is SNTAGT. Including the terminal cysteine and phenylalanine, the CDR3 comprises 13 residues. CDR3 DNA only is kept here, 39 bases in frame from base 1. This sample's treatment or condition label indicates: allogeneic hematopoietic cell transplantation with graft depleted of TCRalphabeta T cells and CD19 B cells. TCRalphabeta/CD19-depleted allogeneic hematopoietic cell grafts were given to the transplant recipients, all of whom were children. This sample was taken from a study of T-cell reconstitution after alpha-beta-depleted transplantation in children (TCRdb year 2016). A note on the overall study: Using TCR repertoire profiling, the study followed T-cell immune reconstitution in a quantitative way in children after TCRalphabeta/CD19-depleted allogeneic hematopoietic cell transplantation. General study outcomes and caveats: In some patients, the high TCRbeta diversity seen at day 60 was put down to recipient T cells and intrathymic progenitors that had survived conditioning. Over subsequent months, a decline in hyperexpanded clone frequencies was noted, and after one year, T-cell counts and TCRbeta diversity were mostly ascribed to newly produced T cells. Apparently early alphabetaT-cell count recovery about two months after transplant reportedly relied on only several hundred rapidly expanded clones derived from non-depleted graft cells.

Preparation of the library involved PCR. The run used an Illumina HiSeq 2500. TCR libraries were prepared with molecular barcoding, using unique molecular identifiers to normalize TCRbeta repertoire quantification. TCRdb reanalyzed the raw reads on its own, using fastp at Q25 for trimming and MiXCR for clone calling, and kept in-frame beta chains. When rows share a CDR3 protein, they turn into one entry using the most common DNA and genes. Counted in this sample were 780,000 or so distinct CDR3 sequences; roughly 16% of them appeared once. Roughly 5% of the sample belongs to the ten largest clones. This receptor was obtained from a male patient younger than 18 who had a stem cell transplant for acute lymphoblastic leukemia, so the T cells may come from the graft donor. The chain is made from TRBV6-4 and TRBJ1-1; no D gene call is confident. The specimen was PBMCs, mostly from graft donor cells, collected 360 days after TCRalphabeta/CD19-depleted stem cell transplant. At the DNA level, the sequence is TGTGCCAGCAGTGACGAGCTGTACACTGAAGCTTTCTTT. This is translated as CASSDELYTEAFF.